This TCR beta chain came from a study of blood T cells in healthy people across ages. The V end was cut by 7 bases, the J end by 5 bases, with 18 bases between. Germline V gene sequence: CDR1 SGHRS, CDR2 YFSETQ. CDR3 size: 14 residues. Through a sample-barcoded 5' primer and a J-beta primer mix, a second PCR was run for roughly 6 to 11 cycles. TCRdb redid the calling of the 5' RACE reads with MiXCR, one entry per CDR3 protein. The sample lists around 790,000 distinct CDR3 sequences, around two fifths seen once, with 15% to 25% in the top ten. This chain joins TRBV5-1 and TRBJ2-5, with TRBD2 as a possible D gene (6 bases). The sequence came from a man between 60 and 75 years old in good health. Sequencing was carried out using blood. The CDR3 spells CASGTGLRGETQYF. The CDR3 region has the DNA TGCGCCAGCGGCACTGGATTGCGGGGCGAGACCCAGTACTTC.